These 27 T cell receptor beta chains share one sample of origin, sequenced in a study of T cell repertoires in cytomegalovirus infection. The antigens of these receptors remain unknown. TCRdb re-derived calls from the reads in MiXCR, one entry per CDR3 protein. Of roughly 990,000 distinct CDR3 sequences in the sample, 31% are singletons; the top ten hold about an eighth. The sample in question was cultured CD8+ T cells from PBMCs, obtained from culture after CMV antigen stimulation. These receptors were collected from a human donor in good health (CMV status not recorded). Some clones in this sample may be carry-over from other donors' samples.

The V gene is TRBV28, the J gene TRBJ1-1, with a possible D match to TRBD1 (5 bases). Germline values: CDR1 MDHEN, CDR2 SYDVKM. The CDR3 runs 14 residues. The V gene lost 6 bases and the J gene lost 4 bases, with 15 bases spanning the gap. The CDR3 region is CASSATGVGTEAFF. Here the CDR3 DNA reads TGTGCCAGCAGCGCCACGGGGGTAGGCACTGAAGCTTTCTTT. The complete variable domain, with remaining parts taken from reference TRBV28 and TRBJ1-1, reads DVKVTQSSRYLVKRTGEKVFLECVQDMDHENMFWYRQDPGLGLRLIYFSYDVKMKEKGDIPEGYSVSREKKERFSLILESASTNQTSMYLCASSATGVGTEAFFGQGTRLTVV.

This clonotype was observed a few times. This sequence joins TRBV7-8 and TRBJ2-1; D unresolved. Trimming pared 1 base from V and 4 bases from J, leaving 11 bases between. Germline lookup yields CDR1 SGHVS and CDR2 FQNEAQ. This CDR3 has 15 residues. CDR3 protein: CASSLGVASYNEQFF. CDR3 bases: TGTGCCAGCAGCTTAGGAGTAGCTTCGTACAATGAGCAGTTCTTC.

This clonotype has at least ten counts. The rearrangement uses TRBV7-2 and TRBJ2-2, with a weak D call TRBD1 (5 bases). The CDR3 consists of 13 residues. The V gene's germline CDR1 is SGHTA and CDR2 FQGNSA. V was shortened by 0 bases and J by 8 bases, with 7 bases between the two germline ends. The CDR3: CASSLARTGELFF. In DNA, the CDR3 is TGTGCCAGCAGCTTAGCCCGGACAGGGGAGCTGTTTTTT.

Turning to this clonotype: The junction departs from the called germline gene at one end, perhaps through a read error. The chain uses TRBV6-1 and TRBJ1-4; D uncertain. Germline lookup yields CDR1 MNHNS and CDR2 SASEGT. This CDR3 has 10 amino acids. CDR3 sequence (DNA): TGTGCCAGTAGGGCCGGGATTCTGACTTTT. Translating gives CASRAGILTF.

This chain connects TRBV27 to TRBJ1-6, with D unclear. The CDR3 loop spans 13 amino acids. Germline CDR1 MNHEY, CDR2 SMNVEV (reference sequence). V was pared by 3 bases and J by 10 bases, with 10 bases between. This chain's CDR3 is CASSFGESSPLHF. DNA for the CDR3: TGTGCCAGCAGTTTCGGAGAGTCATCACCCCTCCACTTT.

The chain joins TRBV19 to TRBJ2-3; 8 positions match TRBD1. The CDR3 runs 15 residues. Looked up from germline, CDR1 is LNHDA and CDR2 is SQIVND (reference sequence). V lost 3 bases to trimming and J lost 5 bases; unmatched junction nucleotides: 7. The CDR3 nucleotides read TGTGCCAGTAGTATGATGGCAGGGGGCGGAGATACGCAGTATTTT. It codes for CASSMMAGGGDTQYF.

The rearrangement uses TRBV6-2 or TRBV6-3 and TRBJ2-5; TRBD1 matches at 11 bases. The length of the CDR3 is 18 residues. V gave up 6 bases and J gave up 3 bases; unmatched junction bases: 15. CDR1 MNHEY and CDR2 SVGEGT come from the germline V gene. The CDR3 protein is CASRMDFRDRGIEETQYF. Here the CDR3 DNA reads TGTGCCAGCAGGATGGATTTCCGGGACAGGGGGATTGAAGAGACCCAGTACTTC.

This clonotype was picked up many times. The genes are TRBV7-8 and TRBJ1-1; D is uncertain. Germline-derived CDR1 and CDR2 are SGHVS and FQNEAQ. The germline V and J ends were trimmed by 0 bases and 1 base, with 6 bases remaining between them. This CDR3 comprises 14 residues. Here the CDR3 DNA reads TGTGCCAGCAGCTTAGCACAGACGAACACTGAAGCTTTCTTT. It specifies CASSLAQTNTEAFF.

This clonotype has a handful of counts. The chain employs TRBV6-5 and TRBJ2-1; tentative D call: TRBD2 (6 bases). The CDR3 spans 17 residues. V lost 5 bases and J lost 7, with 24 bases in between. Per germline, CDR1 MNHEY and CDR2 SVGAGI. The CDR3, as DNA: TGTGCCAGCAGTGTTTCCGGGACTTATTTTTCGGGGAATGAGCAGTTCTTC. Its translation: CASSVSGTYFSGNEQFF.

This rearrangement joins TRBV25-1 to TRBJ1-1; D unresolved. Germline-derived CDR1 and CDR2 are MGHDK and SYGVNS. Trimming removed 0 bases at V and 1 base at J, with 6 bases between. The CDR3 is 14 residues long. CDR3 sequence reads: CASSEYKGNTEAFF. For the CDR3, the DNA is TGTGCCAGCAGTGAATATAAGGGGAACACTGAAGCTTTCTTT.

This clonotype was detected a few times. The chain recombines TRBV7-9 with TRBJ2-5; D may be TRBD2 (6 bases). The CDR3 totals 13 residues. Deletions cut 6 bases from V and 2 bases from J, with 10 bases between. Germline V lookup: CDR1 SEHNR, CDR2 FQNEAQ (reference sequence). The CDR3 sequence is CASRLDYQETQYF. The CDR3 region has the DNA TGTGCCAGCAGGCTGGACTATCAAGAGACCCAGTACTTC.

The chain combines TRBV19 with TRBJ1-1; 7 positions match TRBD1. CDR1 is LNHDA and CDR2 is SQIVND in the germline V gene (reference sequence). The CDR3 is 13 amino acids. The V and J ends lost 7 bases and 5 bases, in that order; junction bases with no gene match: 7. In DNA form, the CDR3 reads TGTGCCAGTACCAGGACAGGTCGGACTGAAGCTTTCTTT. Amino acids: CASTRTGRTEAFF.

This clonotype has more than one count but fewer than ten. CDR3 residues: CASRTGGLITEAFF. CDR3 sequence (DNA): TGTGCCAGCCGGACAGGGGGCCTGATCACTGAAGCTTTCTTT. The chain couples TRBV7-9 to TRBJ1-1, with TRBD1 matching over 11 bases. CDR3 size: 14 residues. Germline lookup yields CDR1 SEHNR and CDR2 FQNEAQ (reference sequence). V was clipped by 8 bases and J by 4 bases; unmatched bases: 6.

The chain couples TRBV6-4 to TRBJ2-3; tentative D call: TRBD2 (5 bases). V was pared by 3 bases and J by 2 bases, with 12 bases between. CDR3 length: 15 residues. Germline CDR1 and CDR2: MRHNA and SNTAGT. Here the CDR3 DNA reads TGTGCCAGCAGTGAGGGCGGGTCCTTCACAGATACGCAGTATTTT. This translates into CASSEGGSFTDTQYF.

This chain uses TRBV7-9 with TRBJ2-3, with D hard to call. Trimming shortened V by 5 bases and J by 4 bases, and 10 bases separated the two germline ends. Germline V lookup: CDR1 SEHNR, CDR2 FQNEAQ (reference sequence). The CDR3 sequence is 13 residues long. CDR3 DNA: TGTGCCAGCAGCCCCATGGGGTCAGATACGCAGTATTTT. It encodes CASSPMGSDTQYF.

The rearrangement links TRBV6-1 to TRBJ2-6; D is unclear. V lost 3 bases, J lost 8 bases, and 5 bases lay in between. CDR1 and CDR2 from the germline V gene are MNHNS and SASEGT. This CDR3 is 12 amino acids long. CDR3 DNA sequence: TGTGCCAGCAGTGACCCCACCAACGTCCTGACTTTC. Protein sequence: CASSDPTNVLTF.

Note on this clonotype: Since a much larger clone is just one base distant, this may be a read error. The genes are TRBV7-2 and TRBJ2-7; no clear D. The germline gives CDR1 SGHTA, CDR2 FQGNSA. V lost 1 base to trimming and J lost 4 bases, with 20 bases between them. This CDR3 has 17 amino acids. In DNA form, the CDR3 reads TGTGCCAGCAGCTTAGTTGGCGGCAGTTCTCCCCTTTACGAGCAGTACTTC. Its protein product is CASSLVGGSSPLYEQYF.

The chain carries TRBV7-8 and TRBJ2-3, with TRBD2 matching 8 bases. Germline CDR1 reads SGHVS; CDR2 reads FQNEAQ. The CDR3 has 17 residues. The V segment lost 5 bases and the J segment 3 bases; nucleotides outside the gene matches: 13. CDR3 bases: TGTGCCAGCAGCGCACACACCTTAGCGGGGCGGACAGATACGCAGTATTTT. It yields the protein CASSAHTLAGRTDTQYF.

This sequence joins TRBV11-2 and TRBJ2-7, with D hard to call. The germline CDR1 and CDR2 sequences are SGHAT and FQNNGV. The CDR3 has 14 residues. The CDR3 reads CATSLRPIFGEQYV. CDR3 in DNA: TGTGCCACCAGCTTAAGACCAATCTTCGGCGAGCAGTACGTC.

The chain has TRBV10-3 and TRBJ2-2, with D uncertain. V lost 8 bases and J lost 4, with 17 bases in between. Looked up from germline, CDR1 is ENHRY and CDR2 is SYGVKD. The CDR3 spans 15 residues. This chain's CDR3 is CAILPDSVFTGELFF. The CDR3 nucleotides read TGTGCCATCCTCCCGGATAGTGTGTTCACCGGGGAGCTGTTTTTT.

This clonotype has a handful of counts. This chain uses TRBV11-3 with TRBJ2-2; the D call may be TRBD1 or TRBD2 (5 bases each). The CDR3 sequence is 13 residues long. V was clipped by 3 bases and J by 7 bases, with 9 bases between them. Germline CDR1 is SGHNT and CDR2 is YENEEA. The CDR3 reads CASSFARGGELFF. CDR3 nucleotides: TGTGCCAGCAGCTTCGCGAGGGGCGGGGAGCTGTTTTTT.

This chain uses TRBV12-3 or TRBV12-4 with TRBJ1-4; no clear D. The ends were cut back, 5 bases at V and 7 bases at J, with 17 bases in the middle. This CDR3 comprises 15 residues. This chain's CDR3 is CASSVRTVVFEKLFF. The CDR3 DNA is TGTGCCAGCAGTGTAAGGACGGTGGTATTTGAAAAACTGTTTTTT.

The rearrangement uses TRBV25-1 and TRBJ2-7; D is undetermined. The CDR3 length is 10 residues. The germline gives CDR1 MGHDK, CDR2 SYGVNS. The V and J ends lost 2 bases and 6 bases respectively, with 2 bases between them. The CDR3 bases are TGTGCCAGCAGTGAACCCGAGCAGTACGTC. Amino acids: CASSEPEQYV.

The chain carries TRBV2 and TRBJ1-2; 7 nucleotides agree with TRBD1. The germline CDR1 and CDR2 sequences are SNHLY and FYNNEI. The length of the CDR3 is 12 residues. V shed 9 bases, J shed 3 bases, and the junction held 4 bases outside the gene matches. The CDR3 sequence is CASKDRHYGYTF. The DNA for the CDR3 is TGTGCCAGTAAGGACAGGCACTATGGCTACACCTTC.

The V call is TRBV12-3 or TRBV12-4, the J call TRBJ2-1; TRBD1 might be the D (5 bases). CDR3 length equals 15 residues. Trimming took off 1 base at V and 6 bases at J, with 13 bases between the two ends. In DNA form, the CDR3 reads TGTGCCAGCAGTTTAGTGCGCAGGGCGGCCAATGAGCAGTTCTTC. Amino acid sequence: CASSLVRRAANEQFF.

This clonotype has a single count. J is TRBJ1-5 and V is TRBV2, with 8 positions matching TRBD1. Trimming cost V 8 bases and J 5 bases; bases outside gene matches: 23. Germline assignment: CDR1 SNHLY and CDR2 FYNNEI. The CDR3 covers 19 residues. The CDR3 spells CASSRTGKVFLSLDQPQHF. In DNA form, the CDR3 reads TGTGCCAGCTCAAGGACAGGGAAAGTCTTCCTAAGTTTGGATCAGCCCCAGCATTTT.

The chain couples TRBV15 to TRBJ2-7; 10 bases are a match to TRBD1. The germline V gene has CDR1 LNHNV and CDR2 YYDKDF (reference sequence). Trimming removed 9 bases from V and 0 bases from J; junction bases left unmatched: 5. This CDR3 region has 14 residues. CDR3 nucleotides: TGTGCCACGAGACGGGACAGGGGCTCCTACGAGCAGTACGTC. Protein: CATRRDRGSYEQYV.